This passage covers 2 T cell receptor beta chains from one sample sequenced in a study of blood T cell repertoires in COVID-19. This table comes from immunoSEQ multiplex PCR, and its TCRdb copy is limited to in-frame clones, with some not included. The sample has fewer than 350,000 clones; 80% to 90% are singletons. Sequenced input: PBMCs or T cells enriched from blood (not recorded which). Receptors were obtained from a woman aged 30 to 39 with acute COVID-19.

The chain carries TRBV28 and TRBJ2-7, with 9 bases aligning to TRBD2. V lost 3 bases, J lost 2 bases, and 5 bases stayed unmatched. The V gene's germline CDR1 is MDHEN and CDR2 SYDVKM. This CDR3 comprises 15 residues. The CDR3: CASSFTSGFPYEQYF. CDR3 DNA: TGTGCCAGCAGTTTCACTAGCGGGTTTCCCTACGAGCAGTACTTC.

This chain joins TRBV7-6 and TRBJ1-1, with a tentative D call TRBD1 (6 bases). V lost 3 bases to trimming and J lost 9 bases, with 14 bases between them. Germline loops: CDR1 SGHVS, CDR2 FNYEAQ. The CDR3 consists of 13 residues. CDR3 region: CASSLASGDKAFF. Here the CDR3 DNA reads TGTGCCAGCAGCTTGGCTTCAGGGGATAAAGCTTTCTTT.